This TCR beta chain was recorded in a study of immune heterogeneity within non-small cell lung tumors. Background on the study: Squamous cell carcinomas accounted for several of the tumors, non-squamous carcinomas for roughly 11, and 1 was not otherwise specified.

CDR3 length: 14 amino acids. V was clipped by 1 base and J by 4 bases, with 13 bases between them. Looked up from germline, CDR1 is DFQATT and CDR2 is SNEGSKA (reference sequence). This clonotype is labeled medium-sized. The antigen remains unidentified. Multiplex PCR was performed with 32 V and 13 J primers, and it amplified TCR beta CDR3. TCRdb processed the multiplex PCR reads anew with MiXCR; each CDR3 protein has one entry. Of about 6,400 distinct CDR3 sequences in the sample, less than 25% were seen once. The study, taken as a whole, reports: Each patient's tumor sites shared recurring identical dominant CDR3 beta clonotypes, and individual sites also carried their own high-frequency clones.

Per sample, about 600 ng of bulk tumor genomic DNA was the template used. Several biopsies were collected from each primary tumor during surgery. They were spaced as far apart as possible within the tumor mass. Those enrolled were patients newly diagnosed with untreated non-small cell lung cancer and undergoing curative surgery. This receptor was taken from a man between 65 and 85 years old with non-small cell lung cancer. The chain uses TRBV20-1 and TRBJ1-2; maybe TRBD1 (6 bases). Sequencing was done on a sample of lung tumor tissue. CDR3 in DNA: TGCAGTGCTAGAGGACTAAAACAGGGCTATGGCTACACCTTC. This translates into CSARGLKQGYGYTF.